Described below is a single TCR beta chain sequence and its context. What it binds is not known. Controls came from buffy coats of healthy blood donors. This entry comes from a study of STAT5B mutations in CD4+ large granular lymphocyte leukemia. Study details: Among healthy donors, a particular HLA allele went with more CDR3 'QG' motifs.

Germline CDR1 is SGHRS and CDR2 is YFSETQ. CDR3 length equals 18 residues. V shed 4 bases, J shed 10 bases, and the junction held 17 bases outside the gene matches. Authors' data handling: A productive frequency of 2.59 x 10-5 was the lowest detectable. This table comes from immunoSEQ multiplex PCR, and its TCRdb copy is limited to in-frame clones, with some not included. V and J calls plus clone size are reproduced from that table; the DNA served to infer D and trimming. The sample carries 30,000 to 35,000 clones, 85% recorded once. Study-level points and caveats: 8/27 top patient clones versus 2/35 control clones were TRBV06-family.

This clonotype was sampled from a human donor in good health. The sequenced material came from CD4+ T cells from blood buffy coats. The chain employs TRBV5-1 and TRBJ2-1; TRBD2 matches at 13 bases. The CDR3 loop reads CASSTRTSGSSILREQFF. As DNA, the CDR3 is TGCGCCAGCAGCACCCGGACTAGCGGGAGCTCCATACTCAGGGAGCAGTTCTTC.